This TCR beta chain was sequenced during a study of control samples from healthy donors and cancer patients. V lost 4 bases to trimming and J lost 7 bases, with 22 bases between them. CDR1 is LGHNA and CDR2 is YNFKEQ in the germline V gene. The length of the CDR3 is 17 residues. Clones were read by immunoSEQ multiplex PCR, and TCRdb kept only the in-frame ones, dropping some. The sample yields about 45,000 clones, 70% seen once. The rearrangement uses TRBV4-2 and TRBJ1-4, with a weak D call TRBD1 (5 bases). The sequence was obtained from a male donor with melanoma. Sequencing used formalin-fixed, paraffin-embedded tissue. The chain's CDR3 is CASSPLTRRTTIEKLFF. CDR3 DNA sequence: TGTGCCAGCAGCCCACTCACAAGACGGACAACCATTGAAAAACTGTTTTTT.